This is a list of T cell receptor beta chains from one sample in a study of blood T cell repertoires in COVID-19. Repertoires were generated with immunoSEQ multiplex PCR, while TCRdb's copy carries only in-frame clones and drops some. The sample has roughly 120,000 clones, 82% seen once. What was sequenced was peripheral blood. These receptors originate from a human donor in a cohort sampled during active COVID-19. The CDR3 runs from the conserved cysteine through the conserved F or W. D genes are given only for firm matches. Some rows mark clone size as missing; the rest say once, few, many or name a class of expanded clone.

v_gene	j_gene	d_gene	abundance	CDR3aa	CDR3nt
TRBV9	TRBJ2-5	TRBD2	NA	CASSLGLAETQETQYF	TGTGCCAGCAGCCTGGGACTAGCGGAGACCCAAGAGACCCAGTACTTC
TRBV27	TRBJ2-3	NA	NA	CASQAGNSDTQYF	TGTGCCTCTCAGGCGGGAAACTCAGATACGCAGTATTTT
TRBV19	TRBJ2-7	NA	NA	CASSIGGILYEQYF	TGTGCCAGTAGTATAGGCGGGATCCTCTACGAGCAGTACTTC
TRBV10-1	TRBJ2-7	NA	NA	CASSENRALYEQYF	TGCGCCAGCAGTGAGAACAGAGCTCTCTACGAGCAGTACTTC
TRBV13	TRBJ1-6	NA	NA	CASSLGGAQSSYNSPLHF	TGTGCCAGCAGCTTAGGGGGGGCACAGAGCTCCTATAATTCACCCCTCCACTTT
TRBV28	TRBJ2-7	TRBD1	NA	CASRREAGTGAPSIEQYF	TGTGCCAGCAGGAGAGAGGCCGGGACAGGGGCCCCCTCTATAGAGCAGTACTTC
TRBV3-1/TRBV3-2	TRBJ2-1	NA	NA	CASSQDGGVGYNEQFF	TGTGCCAGCAGCCAAGACGGCGGGGTTGGCTACAATGAGCAGTTCTTC
TRBV25-1	TRBJ1-1	NA	NA	CASSLLRQSEAFF	TGTGCCAGCAGTCTCCTCCGACAGTCTGAAGCTTTCTTT
TRBV6-5	TRBJ1-1	NA	NA	CASSPDLNTEAFF	TGTGCCAGCAGTCCAGATTTGAACACTGAAGCTTTCTTT
TRBV12-3/TRBV12-4	TRBJ1-3	NA	NA	CASTGISGNTIYF	TGTGCCAGCACAGGCATCTCTGGAAACACCATATATTTT
TRBV4-3	TRBJ1-4	TRBD1	NA	CASSPMSGQGREKLFF	TGCGCCAGCAGCCCTATGTCGGGACAGGGAAGGGAAAAACTGTTTTTT
TRBV15	TRBJ2-5	NA	once	CATSSDVSGQSETQYF	TGTGCCACCAGCAGTGACGTCTCTGGACAGTCAGAGACCCAGTACTTC
TRBV12-3/TRBV12-4	TRBJ2-5	NA	NA	CASSFHGGETQYF	TGTGCCAGCAGTTTTCACGGAGGAGAGACCCAGTACTTC
TRBV9	TRBJ2-1	TRBD2	NA	CASSVDSGGRYNEQFF	TGTGCCAGCAGCGTGGATAGCGGGGGGCGGTACAATGAGCAGTTCTTC
TRBV5-5	TRBJ2-7	NA	NA	CASSLGDIAAYEQYF	TGTGCCAGCAGCTTGGGGGACATCGCGGCCTACGAGCAGTACTTC
TRBV5-1	TRBJ1-2	TRBD1	NA	CASSEGQYYGYTF	TGCGCCAGCAGCGAGGGACAGTACTATGGCTACACCTTC
TRBV1	TRBJ2-1	NA	NA	CTSSQDSEAGGQSSYNEQFF	TGCACCAGCAGCCAAGATTCGGAAGCGGGGGGCCAGAGCTCCTACAATGAGCAGTTCTTC
TRBV6-6	TRBJ2-5	TRBD1	few	CASSYSRGPQETQYF	TGTGCCAGCAGTTACTCGAGGGGGCCCCAAGAGACCCAGTACTTC
TRBV24-1	TRBJ2-1	TRBD1	NA	CATSDRPGQGVEEQFF	TGTGCCACCAGTGACCGCCCGGGACAGGGGGTTGAAGAGCAGTTCTTC
TRBV4-2	TRBJ2-2	TRBD2	few	CASSPSGASNTGELFF	TGTGCCAGCAGCCCTAGCGGGGCCTCGAACACCGGGGAGCTGTTTTTT
TRBV2	TRBJ1-2	TRBD1	NA	CASTEWGQGAYGYTF	TGTGCCAGCACCGAATGGGGACAGGGGGCTTACGGCTACACCTTC
TRBV2	TRBJ1-5	NA	NA	CASRGGRLNQPQHF	TGTGCCAGCAGGGGGGGTCGACTAAATCAGCCCCAGCATTTT
TRBV2	TRBJ1-1	TRBD1	NA	CASRDRVNTEAFF	TGTGCCAGCAGGGACAGGGTGAACACTGAAGCTTTCTTT
TRBV7-9	TRBJ1-4	NA	once	CASSLQGHGEKLFF	TGTGCCAGCAGCTTACAGGGACATGGGGAAAAACTGTTTTTT
TRBV12-5	TRBJ2-1	NA	NA	CASGLGRGDEQFF	TGTGCTAGTGGTTTGGGCAGGGGGGATGAGCAGTTCTTC
TRBV3-1/TRBV3-2	TRBJ1-1	TRBD1	NA	CASSQGWTGNTEAFF	TGTGCCAGCAGCCAAGGGTGGACAGGGAACACTGAAGCTTTCTTT
TRBV29-1	TRBJ2-3	NA	NA	CSVKAGAATDTQYF	TGCAGCGTTAAGGCAGGGGCGGCCACAGATACGCAGTATTTT
TRBV2	TRBJ2-5	NA	NA	CASKLRAWETQYF	TGTGCCAGCAAACTCAGGGCTTGGGAGACCCAGTACTTC
TRBV5-1	TRBJ2-5	NA	NA	CASSPLGLRETQYF	TGCGCCAGCAGCCCCCTGGGTCTGAGGGAGACCCAGTACTTC
TRBV7-2	TRBJ2-5	TRBD2	NA	CASSFAGGQYETQYF	TGTGCCAGCAGCTTTGCGGGGGGGCAGTATGAGACCCAGTACTTC
TRBV5-4	TRBJ1-4	TRBD1	NA	CASSPTRGEKLFF	TGTGCCAGCAGCCCCACCAGGGGGGAAAAACTGTTTTTT
TRBV4-1	TRBJ2-1	NA	NA	CASSQDWRQNSYNEQFF	TGCGCCAGCAGCCAAGATTGGAGACAGAACTCCTACAATGAGCAGTTCTTC
TRBV11-2	TRBJ2-6	TRBD1	NA	CASSPGQGNPGANVLTF	TGTGCCAGCAGTCCGGGACAGGGTAACCCTGGGGCCAACGTCCTGACTTTC
TRBV29-1	TRBJ2-1	NA	once	CSVLREELGEQFF	TGCAGCGTTCTACGGGAAGAATTGGGTGAGCAGTTCTTC
TRBV6-5	TRBJ2-2	TRBD1	NA	CASSWTGRNTGELFF	TGTGCCAGCAGTTGGACAGGACGAAACACCGGGGAGCTGTTTTTT
TRBV5-4	TRBJ1-6	NA	NA	CASSLGQTNSPLHF	TGTGCCAGCAGCTTAGGACAGACTAATTCACCCCTCCACTTT
TRBV2	TRBJ1-4	TRBD1	NA	CASRPRTGVGEKLFF	TGTGCCAGCCGCCCCCGGACAGGGGTAGGTGAAAAACTGTTTTTT
TRBV5-1	TRBJ2-3	NA	NA	CASSDDGLGRTQYF	TGCGCCAGCAGCGATGACGGACTGGGCCGTACGCAGTATTTT
TRBV11-2	TRBJ2-4	TRBD1	NA	CASSLSGQGGNIQYF	TGTGCCAGCAGCTTATCCGGACAGGGGGGAAACATTCAGTACTTC
TRBV20-1	TRBJ2-3	TRBD2	NA	CSASQAGSTDTQYF	TGCAGTGCTAGTCAAGCGGGGAGCACAGATACGCAGTATTTT
TRBV4-1	TRBJ2-1	NA	NA	CASSPEGQPSSYNEQFF	TGCGCCAGCAGCCCGGAGGGACAGCCGAGCTCCTACAATGAGCAGTTCTTC
TRBV15	TRBJ2-1	TRBD2	NA	CATHSGALPVGEQFF	TGTGCCACCCATAGCGGGGCCCTGCCAGTAGGTGAGCAGTTCTTC
TRBV3-1/TRBV3-2	TRBJ2-7	NA	NA	CASSPRVRVPPYEQYF	TGTGCCAGCAGCCCGCGTGTTCGGGTTCCTCCCTACGAGCAGTACTTC
TRBV7-9	TRBJ2-7	TRBD1	once	CASSSNAGTGLYEQYF	TGTGCCAGCAGCTCAAATGCCGGGACAGGCCTATACGAGCAGTACTTC
TRBV29-1	TRBJ2-2	NA	NA	CSAQITGELFF	TGCAGCGCTCAGATCACCGGGGAGCTGTTTTTT
TRBV2	TRBJ1-2	NA	NA	CATPQGHNYGYTF	TGTGCCACCCCCCAGGGACACAACTATGGCTACACCTTC
TRBV2	TRBJ2-3	TRBD2	NA	CASSDSGGATDTQYF	TGTGCCAGCAGTGATAGCGGGGGGGCGACAGATACGCAGTATTTT
TRBV6-5	TRBJ1-2	NA	NA	CASSMGVNYGYTF	TGTGCCAGCAGCATGGGAGTTAACTATGGCTACACCTTC
TRBV3-1/TRBV3-2	TRBJ2-4	NA	NA	CASSPQVAAKNIQYF	TGTGCCAGCAGCCCACAGGTTGCTGCCAAAAACATTCAGTACTTC
TRBV10-1	TRBJ2-7	NA	NA	CASSDRGGSEQYF	TGCGCCAGCAGCGACAGGGGCGGGAGCGAGCAGTACTTC
TRBV5-6	TRBJ2-3	NA	NA	CASSLSLRDTQYF	TGTGCCAGCAGCCTTTCCCTGCGGGATACGCAGTATTTT
TRBV5-1	TRBJ1-1	NA	NA	CASTPPPVNTEAFF	TGCGCCAGCACCCCTCCTCCAGTGAACACTGAAGCTTTCTTT
TRBV25-1	TRBJ2-2	NA	NA	CASSEIDRTTGELFF	TGTGCCAGCAGTGAAATCGACAGGACCACCGGGGAGCTGTTTTTT
TRBV7-9	TRBJ1-3	NA	NA	CASRTGGTGNTIYF	TGTGCCAGCAGGACAGGTGGAACTGGAAACACCATATATTTT
TRBV6-5	TRBJ2-7	NA	NA	CASSLTGQSNYEQYF	TGTGCCAGCAGTTTGACAGGACAGAGCAATTACGAGCAGTACTTC
TRBV18	TRBJ2-7	NA	NA	CASSSNYEQYF	TGTGCCAGCTCAAGCAACTACGAGCAGTACTTC
TRBV3-1/TRBV3-2	TRBJ1-4	NA	NA	CASSQDLREKLFF	TGTGCCAGCAGCCAAGATCTGCGGGAAAAACTGTTTTTT
TRBV10-3	TRBJ1-3	NA	NA	CAIRQENSGNTIYF	TGTGCCATCAGACAGGAAAACTCTGGAAACACCATATATTTT